A single T cell receptor beta chain is shown here with its context. Its antigen is undetermined. The sample is drawn from a study of cytomegalovirus exposure and HLA in healthy donors. General study results and limits: In a later analysis, the majority of CMV-associated beta chains seemingly showed HLA restriction.

13 Jbeta primers and 60 Vbeta primers were used for the PCR. TCRdb's copy holds only in-frame clones and misses some; the assay was immunoSEQ multiplex PCR. The table includes over 95,000 clones, 82% detected once. Germline V lookup: CDR1 SGDLS, CDR2 YYNGEE. CDR3 length: 16 amino acids. The ends lost 0 bases at V and 0 bases at J; junction bases unmatched: 4. Sequencing was done on a sample of PBMCs. The rearrangement uses TRBV9 and TRBJ2-3; 7 bases match TRBD1. This receptor was taken from a woman aged 18-29 years in good health and CMV-seronegative. The CDR3 DNA sequence: TGTGCCAGCAGCGTAGGGACAGGCATGAGCACAGATACGCAGTATTTT. It encodes CASSVGTGMSTDTQYF.